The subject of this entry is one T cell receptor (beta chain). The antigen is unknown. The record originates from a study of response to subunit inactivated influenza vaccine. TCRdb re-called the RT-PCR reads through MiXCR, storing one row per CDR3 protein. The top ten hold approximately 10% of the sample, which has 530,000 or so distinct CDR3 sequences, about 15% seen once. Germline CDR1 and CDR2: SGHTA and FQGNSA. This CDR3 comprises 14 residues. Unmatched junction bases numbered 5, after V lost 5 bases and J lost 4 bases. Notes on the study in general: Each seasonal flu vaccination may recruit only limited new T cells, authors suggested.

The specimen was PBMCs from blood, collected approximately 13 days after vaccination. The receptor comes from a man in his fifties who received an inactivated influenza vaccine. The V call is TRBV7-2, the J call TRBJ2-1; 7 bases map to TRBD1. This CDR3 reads CASSALQGYNEQFF. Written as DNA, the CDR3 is TGTGCCAGCAGCGCCTTACAGGGGTACAATGAGCAGTTCTTC.